The 32 T cell receptor beta chains below come from one sample, sequenced in a study of long-term antiretroviral therapy in people with HIV. The assay used was immunoSEQ (version v3.0), run at survey level. Only in-frame clones appear in the TCRdb table, and some are missing; sequencing was by immunoSEQ multiplex PCR. The sample carries approximately 25,000 clones, around 85% recorded once. The sample was unsorted PBMCs, taken 1.2 years after starting antiretroviral therapy. The receptors were gathered from a man between 50 and 59 years old with HIV.

V usage is TRBV27 and J usage is TRBJ1-1, with 7 bases that match TRBD1. Germline-derived CDR1 and CDR2 are MNHEY and SMNVEV (reference sequence). CDR3 size: 14 residues. J gave up 3 bases and V 6 bases, and 7 bases lay outside the gene matches. CDR3 sequence (DNA): TGTGCCAGCAGCTCCATACAGGGGTACACTGAAGCTTTCTTT. This codes for CASSSIQGYTEAFF.

This chain uses TRBV28 with TRBJ1-5, with unresolved D. This CDR3 is built from 13 residues. Germline values: CDR1 MDHEN, CDR2 SYDVKM. V was shortened by 3 bases and J by 5 bases, with 8 bases between the two germline ends. CDR3 protein: CASSFQRDQPQHF. DNA for the CDR3: TGTGCCAGCAGTTTTCAACGGGATCAGCCCCAGCATTTT. Full variable domain (rest looked up from reference TRBV28 and TRBJ1-5): DVKVTQSSRYLVKRTGEKVFLECVQDMDHENMFWYRQDPGLGLRLIYFSYDVKMKEKGDIPEGYSVSREKKERFSLILESASTNQTSMYLCASSFQRDQPQHFGDGTRLSIL.

The V and J genes are TRBV9 and TRBJ1-5, with a weak D call TRBD1 (5 bases). Trimming cost V 0 bases and J 6 bases, with 10 bases left between them. The CDR3 consists of 14 residues. CDR1 is SGDLS, CDR2 YYNGEE, per germline. CDR3 sequence (DNA): TGTGCCAGCAGCGTAGGTGAAGGGGTTCAGCCCCAGCATTTT. Translated, it gives CASSVGEGVQPQHF.

The V gene is TRBV6-4, the J gene TRBJ2-7, with a possible D match to TRBD1 (7 bases). Trimming took 2 bases from V and 0 from J, leaving 14 bases between them. The germline gives CDR1 MRHNA, CDR2 SNTAGT. CDR3 length equals 16 residues. CDR3 in amino acids: CASSDPGGLFSYEQYF. The CDR3, as DNA: TGTGCCAGCAGTGACCCAGGGGGACTGTTCTCCTACGAGCAGTACTTC.

This chain links TRBV7-3 with TRBJ2-3; D gene uncertain. The germline gives CDR1 SGHTA, CDR2 FQGTGA. V shed 3 bases and J shed 1 base, with 11 bases lying between them. This CDR3 has 15 residues. The CDR3 sequence is CASSFGGGGTDTQYF. DNA of the CDR3: TGTGCCAGCAGCTTTGGTGGCGGAGGCACAGATACGCAGTATTTT.

The chain is built from TRBV19 and TRBJ2-1; 10 nucleotides align to TRBD1. Trimming took 6 bases from V and 6 from J; bases not matched to a gene: 11. Germline values: CDR1 LNHDA, CDR2 SQIVND (reference sequence). The CDR3 is made up of 16 amino acids. The CDR3 spells CASSPLGTGAANEQFF. In DNA, the CDR3 is TGTGCCAGTAGCCCCCTCGGGACAGGGGCGGCCAATGAGCAGTTCTTC.

V and J are TRBV30 and TRBJ2-7; D gene unclear. The CDR3 is 11 residues long. Germline V gene sequence: CDR1 GTSNPN, CDR2 SVGIG (reference sequence). V lost 0 bases and J 3 bases, leaving 3 bases between the germline ends. CDR3 protein: CAWSVRYEQYF. In DNA, the CDR3 is TGTGCCTGGAGTGTCCGCTACGAGCAGTACTTC.

The chain couples TRBV4-1 to TRBJ2-4; TRBD1 is a possible D gene (5 bases). Germline assignment: CDR1 MGHRA and CDR2 YSYEKL. The CDR3 length is 15 residues. Trimming shortened V by 0 bases and J by 0 bases, and 6 bases separated the two germline ends. As DNA, the CDR3 is TGCGCCAGCAGCCAAGACAGGGTAGCCAAAAACATTCAGTACTTC. It encodes CASSQDRVAKNIQYF.

The chain has TRBV7-9 and TRBJ2-5; 9 bases are shared with TRBD1. The germline V gene encodes CDR1 SEHNR and CDR2 FQNEAQ (reference sequence). This CDR3 has 15 residues. V gave up 3 bases and J gave up 2 bases; unmatched junction bases: 4. The CDR3 DNA follows: TGTGCCAGCAGCTTGGGACAGGGAAGACAAGAGACCCAGTACTTC. This encodes CASSLGQGRQETQYF. The full variable domain, with the rest looked up from reference TRBV7-9 and TRBJ2-5, is DTGVSQNPRHKITKRGQNVTFRCDPISEHNRLYWYRQTLGQGPEFLTYFQNEAQLEKSRLLSDRFSAERPKGSFSTLEIQRTEQGDSAMYLCASSLGQGRQETQYFGPGTRLLVL.

The chain employs TRBV6-4 and TRBJ2-1, with 10 nucleotides matching TRBD2. V lost 4 bases, J lost 6 bases, and 3 bases stayed unmatched. CDR1 is MRHNA and CDR2 is SNTAGT in the germline V gene. This CDR3 has 14 residues. In nucleotides, the CDR3 is TGTGCCAGCAGTGCAGCGGGGGGGGTCAATGAGCAGTTCTTC. It specifies CASSAAGGVNEQFF.

This chain joins TRBV7-6 and TRBJ2-3, with TRBD2 matching over 8 bases. V dropped 5 bases and J dropped 5; count of bases not matched to a gene: 9. Looked up from germline, CDR1 is SGHVS and CDR2 is FNYEAQ. This CDR3 is built from 15 residues. The CDR3 sequence: CASSVSGGAEDTQYF. CDR3 DNA: TGTGCCAGCAGCGTGTCCGGGGGGGCTGAAGATACGCAGTATTTT.

A single count supports this clone. The genes are TRBV18 and TRBJ1-1, with 7 bases matching TRBD1. Germline V gene data show CDR1 as KGHSH and CDR2 as LQKENI. The CDR3 length is 13 residues. V shed 4 bases, J shed 3 bases, and the junction held 2 bases outside the gene matches. The CDR3 DNA is TGTGCCAGCTCACAGGGGGCCGACACTGAAGCTTTCTTT. This encodes CASSQGADTEAFF.

The chain recombines TRBV11-2 with TRBJ1-2; possibly TRBD1 for D (6 bases). CDR1 SGHAT and CDR2 FQNNGV come from the germline V gene. Trimming pared 0 bases from V and 3 bases from J, leaving 11 bases between. The CDR3 is made up of 15 amino acids. This CDR3 is CASSLDLYRDYGYTF. DNA of the CDR3: TGTGCCAGCAGCTTAGATCTCTACAGGGACTATGGCTACACCTTC.

The chain recombines TRBV5-1 with TRBJ2-7; tentatively, D is TRBD2 (7 bases). CDR3 length: 13 amino acids. Germline V gene data show CDR1 as SGHRS and CDR2 as YFSETQ. Trimming left V 4 bases short and J 3 bases short, with 11 bases between. In DNA form, the CDR3 reads TGCGCCAGCAGCCCGGGGGGACACTACGAGCAGTACTTC. Protein sequence: CASSPGGHYEQYF.

The chain uses TRBV6-6 and TRBJ1-5, with D perhaps matching TRBD1 (6 bases). Trimming stripped 7 bases from V and 6 bases from J, with 22 bases between. From germline, CDR1 is MNHNY and CDR2 SVGAGI (reference sequence). This CDR3 spans 16 amino acids. The CDR3 region is CASTRGLQGEGQPQHF. The CDR3 DNA reads as TGTGCCAGCACCCGAGGGTTACAGGGTGAGGGTCAGCCCCAGCATTTT.

V usage is TRBV9 and J usage is TRBJ1-2; no clear D. Trimming cost V 3 bases and J 10 bases, with 16 bases left between them. CDR1 is SGDLS and CDR2 is YYNGEE in the germline V gene. This CDR3 has 13 residues. CDR3 protein: CASSARGGEVYTF. CDR3 nucleotide sequence: TGTGCCAGCAGCGCCCGGGGAGGCGAGGTCTACACCTTC.

The chain joins TRBV6-5 to TRBJ2-1; the D gene is possibly TRBD1 (5 bases). Germline loops: CDR1 MNHEY, CDR2 SVGAGI. The CDR3 consists of 13 residues. V was shortened by 0 bases and J by 8 bases, with 8 bases between the two germline ends. The DNA for the CDR3 is TGTGCCAGCAGTTACTCACAAGGGGATGAGCAGTTCTTC. Its protein product is CASSYSQGDEQFF.

The V call is TRBV15, the J call TRBJ1-5, with 8 bases lining up with TRBD1. V gave up 5 bases and J gave up 1 base; unmatched junction bases: 7. The CDR3 contains 16 residues. Germline V lookup: CDR1 LNHNV, CDR2 YYDKDF (reference sequence). This CDR3 reads CATSVGQGRSNQPQHF. The DNA of the CDR3 is TGTGCCACCAGCGTAGGACAGGGAAGGAGCAATCAGCCCCAGCATTTT.

This clone has only one observation. This chain links TRBV6-5 with TRBJ1-3; D may be TRBD1 (6 bases). The CDR3 contains 14 residues. V lost 6 bases and J lost 4, with 13 bases in between. CDR1 MNHEY and CDR2 SVGAGI come from the germline V gene. The CDR3 nucleotides read TGTGCCAGCAGAGCCACGGGGGCAGGAAACACCATATATTTT. Its protein product is CASRATGAGNTIYF.

This chain links TRBV6-5 with TRBJ1-6; 9 bases agree with TRBD1. The V gene's germline CDR1 is MNHEY and CDR2 SVGAGI. CDR3 length equals 14 residues. The J segment lost 9 bases and the V segment lost 4 bases, leaving 4 bases of the junction unmatched. The CDR3: CASSLTGGSSPLHF. The CDR3 DNA sequence: TGTGCCAGCAGTTTGACAGGGGGGTCTTCACCCCTCCACTTT.

The rearrangement joins TRBV18 to TRBJ1-2, with D tentatively TRBD1 (6 bases). The CDR3 is made up of 16 amino acids. Germline CDR1 reads KGHSH; CDR2 reads LQKENI. The germline V and J ends were trimmed by 7 bases and 7 bases, with 25 bases remaining between them. The CDR3 DNA follows: TGTGCCAGCTTACACTCACCCCGGGACATAGGGGCTGGCTACACCTTC. Amino acids: CASLHSPRDIGAGYTF.

The V call is TRBV10-3, the J call TRBJ2-2; 7 nucleotides match TRBD1. The CDR3 has 14 residues. J gave up 4 bases and V 10 bases, and 9 bases lay outside the gene matches. Germline V gene lookup returns CDR1 ENHRY and CDR2 SYGVKD. In DNA, the CDR3 is TGTGCCACACGACAGGGCCAGCGCACCGGGGAGCTGTTTTTT. Amino acid sequence: CATRQGQRTGELFF.

The chain links TRBV7-9 to TRBJ2-5; D possibly corresponds to TRBD2 (5 bases). CDR3 length: 13 residues. From germline, CDR1 is SEHNR and CDR2 FQNEAQ (reference sequence). Deletions cut 5 bases from V and 2 bases from J, with 9 bases between. CDR3 loop: CASSLSAQETQYF. Here the CDR3 DNA reads TGTGCCAGCAGCCTTAGCGCACAAGAGACCCAGTACTTC.

The chain employs TRBV5-4 and TRBJ1-5, with D possibly matching TRBD1 (6 bases). Trimming took off 3 bases at V and 10 bases at J, with 11 bases between the two ends. The germline V gene encodes CDR1 SGHNT and CDR2 YYREEE (reference sequence). This CDR3 has 12 amino acids. CDR3 in DNA: TGTGCCAGCAGCTCACAGGGTCATCCCCAGCATTTT. Protein sequence: CASSSQGHPQHF.

The chain is built from TRBV5-4 and TRBJ1-1, with D unresolved. The CDR3 contains 13 residues. Between the trimmed V and J ends, which lost 2 bases and 0 bases, there was a span of 5 bases. Germline CDR1 and CDR2: SGHNT and YYREEE (reference sequence). For the CDR3, the DNA is TGTGCCAGCAGCTTAAATATGAACACTGAAGCTTTCTTT. Its protein is CASSLNMNTEAFF.

DNA for the CDR3: TGTGCCAGCAGTATCGGTGGGGACAATGAGCAGTTCTTC. It codes for CASSIGGDNEQFF. This sequence joins TRBV27 and TRBJ2-1, with no clear D. The ends were cut back, 5 bases at V and 5 bases at J, with 10 bases in the middle. From germline, CDR1 is MNHEY and CDR2 SMNVEV (reference sequence). The CDR3 has 13 amino acids.

The chain couples TRBV6-5 to TRBJ1-6; no reliable D call. Germline lookup yields CDR1 MNHEY and CDR2 SVGAGI. Trimming shortened V by 6 bases and J by 7 bases, and 10 bases separated the two germline ends. This CDR3 region has 13 residues. The CDR3 region is CASSEVWNSPLHF. Here the CDR3 DNA reads TGTGCCAGCAGCGAGGTCTGGAATTCACCCCTCCACTTT.

This clone was found once. The chain links TRBV7-9 to TRBJ2-5; D not certain. Germline-derived CDR1 and CDR2 are SEHNR and FQNEAQ (reference sequence). V was pared by 3 bases and J by 5 bases, with 4 bases between. CDR3 size: 11 residues. CDR3 nucleotide sequence: TGTGCCAGCAGCTTTAGGGAGACCCAGTACTTC. Translated, it gives CASSFRETQYF.

The chain has TRBV12-5 and TRBJ1-1, with no clear D. Germline CDR1 reads LGHNT; CDR2 reads FRNRAP. The CDR3 contains 13 residues. V was trimmed by 2 bases and J by 3 bases, leaving 7 bases between them. CDR3 amino acids: CASGLTDDTEAFF. DNA for the CDR3: TGTGCTAGTGGTTTGACGGACGACACTGAAGCTTTCTTT.

This sequence joins TRBV30 and TRBJ2-3, with TRBD1 matching over 9 bases. The V gene's germline CDR1 is GTSNPN and CDR2 SVGIG (reference sequence). With 2 bases clipped from V and 2 bases from J, the junction kept 5 bases outside the gene matches. The CDR3 runs to 15 residues. CDR3: CAWSKGQGFTDTQYF. The CDR3, as DNA: TGTGCCTGGAGTAAGGGACAGGGTTTCACAGATACGCAGTATTTT.

The rearrangement joins TRBV28 to TRBJ2-7; no reliable D call. The length of the CDR3 is 12 residues. Trimming pared 5 bases from V and 3 bases from J, leaving 8 bases between. Germline CDR1 MDHEN, CDR2 SYDVKM. Here the CDR3 reads CASSINSYEQYF. Written as DNA, the CDR3 is TGTGCCAGCAGTATTAACAGCTACGAGCAGTACTTC.

V gene TRBV7-8 combines with J gene TRBJ2-5, with 7 positions matching TRBD1. The CDR3 totals 14 residues. V was pared by 5 bases and J by 1 base, with 4 bases of the junction left unmatched. Germline assignment: CDR1 SGHVS and CDR2 FQNEAQ. The CDR3: CASSPGTVQETQYF. The CDR3 bases are TGTGCCAGCAGCCCCGGGACAGTCCAAGAGACCCAGTACTTC.